The sequence of this T cell receptor beta chain was determined in a study of T cell clones after liver transplantation. Findings and caveats of the study: Low donor cell numbers restricted donor-reactive repertoire measurement in two subjects.

Here immunoSEQ multiplex PCR was the method, and the copy in TCRdb shows in-frame clones only, minus some. Of about 120,000 clones in the sample, about nine tenths were seen once. On this clone: What it recognizes is unknown.

The V segment lost 1 base and the J segment 2 bases; nucleotides outside the gene matches: 6. CDR1 is SGHVS, CDR2 FQNEAQ, per germline. The CDR3 contains 17 residues. Sequencing used CD4+ T cells from blood, obtained 12 months after liver transplant. V is TRBV7-8 and J is TRBJ2-7, with 12 bases fitting TRBD2. The sequence came from a human patient who received a liver transplant. Some T cells may trace back to the graft donor. The CDR3 DNA reads as TGTGCCAGCAGCTTAGGGGGGACTAGCGGGTTAACCTACGAGCAGTACTTC. This encodes CASSLGGTSGLTYEQYF.